The present T cell receptor (beta chain) was sequenced within a study of Graves' ophthalmopathy and Graves' hyperthyroidism (dated by TCRdb to 2017 to 2018). About the study as a whole: Peripheral blood was collected at initial diagnosis, before any treatment. The study used signatures of the TCR beta repertoire to tell Graves' ophthalmopathy apart from Graves' hyperthyroidism and to predict which patients would progress to ophthalmopathy. The 100 discovery patients were divided at random into training and test sets in a 7:3 ratio. Following sample collection, hyperthyroidism patients were given methimazole at a starting dose of 30 mg daily, and ophthalmopathy patients were given high-dose intravenous methylprednisolone. In total, 135 blood samples were TCR-sequenced: fewer than 50 ophthalmopathy, 80 or so hyperthyroidism and some 17 hyperthyroidism-to-ophthalmopathy patients. To explore V-J signatures that separate ophthalmopathy from hyperthyroidism, a discovery set of about 98 patients was enrolled, consisting of approximately 44 with ophthalmopathy and some 59 with stable hyperthyroidism. T-cell repertoires of thyroid tissue and blood were compared in 5 or 6 hyperthyroidism patients. An independent validation cohort was composed of 18 hyperthyroidism patients and over 15 patients who later progressed from hyperthyroidism to ophthalmopathy.

The CDR3 spans 14 residues, from the cysteine through the phenylalanine. The read is trimmed to its CDR3 DNA, 42 bases read in frame from base 1. V and J are truncated by 5 bases and 0 bases respectively, leaving an intervening sequence of 8 bases. This clonotype came up many times. Its cognate antigen has yet to be identified. No clone much larger than this one lies a single base away; base qualities are absent. TCR beta CDR3 regions were amplified from RNA transcripts for repertoire sequencing. The first round of RT-PCR was done with HTBI primers and the Qiagen OneStep RT-PCR kit, and was followed by a second round of multiplex PCR, then size selection and purification. Sequencing of the libraries was carried out on an Illumina HiSeq2000 in paired-end mode with 100 bp reads. The authors' pipeline ran thus. SOAPnuke was used for read processing, and reads with adapters, uncalled bases, a mean Phred below 15, or no exact constant-primer or identifier match were discarded. COPE v1.2.5 was used to merge the high-quality paired reads. Clonotypes were defined as unique nucleotide sequences and were aligned to IMGT TRB V, D and J references using MiTCR v1.1. Only V-J combinations with frequency above 0.0001 were analysed, covering around 99% of repertoires. A TCR clonal expansion and chaos score per V-J combination was defined as the ratio of F50 clonal expansion to chaos observed in the TCRdist matrix. Welch's t-statistics and random forest were used to reduce the features to approximately 13 V-J combinations, which were then used as input to a naive Bayes classifier. The similarity between thyroid and blood repertoires was quantified using the Morisita-Horn index. TCRdb passed the public sequencing reads through fastp at Q25 and MiXCR, retaining productive beta sequences. Rows are unified per CDR3 protein, each entry keeping the most common DNA and genes. The V and J calls were not made by the authors but by TCRdb's processing. For this sample the table gives 300,000 to 500,000 distinct CDR3 sequences, of which 15% were detected only once. Clones ranked in the top ten supply 7% of the sample.

General findings and caveats noted by the study authors: In validation, the model predicted ophthalmopathy progression with 55% to 71% sensitivity and 72.22% specificity; more than ten predicted patients were CT-confirmed with GO in a median of about 6.1 months. The 13-signature model separated ophthalmopathy from stable hyperthyroidism with roughly 89% sensitivity and just under 84% specificity in cross-validation, and 80%/75% in the test set. Sample size was not predetermined statistically, and investigators were not blinded to group allocation. Among expanded thyroid clonotypes with frequency above 0.001, most also showed up in blood, which suggests that blood repertoires may reflect the thyroid immune response.

Stable hyperthyroidism was defined as no progression to ophthalmopathy within 18 months of follow-up. Hyperthyroidism patients were newly diagnosed, were aged 18 to 65 years, and had a disease duration under 2 months. Anyone with other autoimmune diseases, uncontrolled infections, pregnancy or lactation was excluded from the study. Diagnosis was based on clinical symptoms, serum thyroxine, TRAb, thyroid ultrasound and orbital computed tomography. PBMCs were isolated from 10 ml of fresh peripheral blood by Ficoll-Paque density gradient centrifugation. Total RNA was extracted with Trizol reagent and quality-checked on an Agilent 2100 Bioanalyzer.

The receptor chain draws on TRBV12-3 or TRBV12-4 and TRBJ1-3, with no confidently assigned D gene. The specimen sequenced was peripheral blood. This TCR derives from a woman aged 18 to 35 with stable Graves' hyperthyroidism. Donor details come from another sample of the same person, matched by shared clones. Read as DNA, the sequence is TGTGCCAGCAGTCGGTCAGCCTCTGGAAACACCATATATTTT. Its protein product is CASSRSASGNTIYF.